The present T cell receptor beta chain was sequenced within a study of OX40 agonist ivuxolimab in advanced cancers. General observations from the study: The mean number of expanded clones was higher in CD8+ T cells than in CD4+. Partial responders treated at 0.1-3.0 mg/kg exhibited clonal expansion among the lowest measured.

Only in-frame clones appear in the TCRdb table, and some are missing; sequencing was by immunoSEQ multiplex PCR. The sample has fewer than 50,000 clones, roughly 90% seen once. Turning to this clone: Its antigen is not known.

The germline CDR1 and CDR2 sequences are GTSNPN and SVGIG (reference sequence). The J segment lost 0 bases and the V segment lost 5 bases, leaving 10 bases of the junction unmatched. This CDR3 contains 16 residues. Sequenced material: CD4+ or CD8+ T cells sorted from blood, taken in a trial of the OX40 agonist ivuxolimab. V gene TRBV30 combines with J gene TRBJ2-1; 7 bases match TRBD1. This receptor was obtained from an adult with an advanced solid tumor such as melanoma, head and neck, liver or kidney cancer. The CDR3 protein is CAWLPGQPSSYNEQFF. DNA of the CDR3: TGTGCCTGGTTGCCGGGACAGCCGAGCTCCTACAATGAGCAGTTCTTC.